This TCR beta chain was sequenced in a study of cytomegalovirus exposure and HLA in healthy donors. General observations from the study: Reports showed the classifier diagnosing cytomegalovirus status with high specificity and sensitivity. In an earlier analysis, in some 600 donors, most V segments appeared productive either ~90% or ~30% of the time. In a later analysis, common viral pathogens appeared linked to several of the most significant clusters. Rare TCR sequences predominated, though certain public TCRs were found in many donors.

V trimming: 6 bases; J trimming: 8 bases; junction bases outside the gene matches: 10. Germline CDR1 reads SGHTA; CDR2 reads FQGNSA. CDR3 length equals 14 residues. This clone appeared a few times. The antigen remains undetermined. Primers for the PCR totalled 60 Vbeta and 13 Jbeta. Measured with immunoSEQ multiplex PCR; TCRdb has only the in-frame clones, and not every one. Among 85,000 to 100,000 clones listed, around 77% were seen once. The chain carries TRBV7-2 and TRBJ2-1, with 7 bases identical to TRBD2. The sequence derives from a man aged 50 to 59 in good health and CMV-seropositive. The specimen sequenced was PBMCs. This CDR3 reads CASRAGGTVYEQFF. CDR3 nucleotide sequence: TGTGCCAGCAGGGCCGGGGGGACTGTCTATGAGCAGTTCTTC. Full variable domain (remainder filled in from reference TRBV7-2 and TRBJ2-1): GAGVSQSPSNKVTEKGKDVELRCDPISGHTALYWYRQSLGQGLEFLIYFQGNSAPDKSGLPSDRFSAERTGGSVSTLTIQRTQQEDSAVYLCASRAGGTVYEQFFGPGTRLTVL.